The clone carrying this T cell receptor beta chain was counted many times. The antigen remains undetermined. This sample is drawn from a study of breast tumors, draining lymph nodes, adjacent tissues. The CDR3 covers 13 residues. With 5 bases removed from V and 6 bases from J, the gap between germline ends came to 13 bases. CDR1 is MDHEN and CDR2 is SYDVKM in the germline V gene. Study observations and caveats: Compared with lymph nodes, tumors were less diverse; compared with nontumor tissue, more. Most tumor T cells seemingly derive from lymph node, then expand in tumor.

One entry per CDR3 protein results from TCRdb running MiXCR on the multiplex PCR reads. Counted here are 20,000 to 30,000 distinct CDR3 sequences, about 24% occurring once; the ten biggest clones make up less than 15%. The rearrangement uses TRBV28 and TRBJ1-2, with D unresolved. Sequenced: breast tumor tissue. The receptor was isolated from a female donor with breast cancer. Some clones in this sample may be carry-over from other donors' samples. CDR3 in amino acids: CASSPPRVNGYTF. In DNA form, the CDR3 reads TGTGCCAGCAGTCCACCCCGCGTTAATGGCTACACCTTC.